These 14 T cell receptor beta chains originate from one sample sequenced in a study of T cells after yellow fever vaccination. MiXCR, applied by TCRdb to the 5' RACE reads, yields one record per CDR3 protein. The sample has hundreds of thousands of distinct CDR3 sequences; 8.7% are singletons. The sample was CD4+ T cells sorted from PBMCs, taken 5 days after the yellow fever booster vaccination. All receptors derive from a man aged 18 to 30 who received the YFV17D yellow fever vaccine.

The V gene is TRBV7-3, the J gene TRBJ2-3; 8 bases fit TRBD1. The CDR3 runs 15 residues. With V trimmed by 5 bases and J by 5 bases, 9 bases remained unmatched. Germline V gene lookup returns CDR1 SGHTA and CDR2 FQGTGA. The CDR3 nucleotides read TGTGCCAGCAGCCCGGTGAGGACAGGGCAAGATACGCAGTATTTT. Amino acids: CASSPVRTGQDTQYF.

The chain employs TRBV5-4 and TRBJ1-1; maybe TRBD1 (5 bases). The CDR3 consists of 14 residues. The germline gives CDR1 SGHNT, CDR2 YYREEE (reference sequence). Trimming stripped 4 bases from V and 2 bases from J, with 12 bases between. The CDR3 nucleotides read TGTGCCAGCAGCCTGGACAACCCAAACACTGAAGCTTTCTTT. This encodes CASSLDNPNTEAFF. The full variable domain, in which reference TRBV5-4 and TRBJ1-1 provide the parts outside the CDR3, is ETGVTQSPTHLIKTRGQQVTLRCSSQSGHNTVSWYQQALGQGPQFIFQYYREEENGRGNFPPRFSGLQFPNYSSELNVNALELDDSALYLCASSLDNPNTEAFFGQGTRLTVV.

In its sample, this clonotype was seen a few times. The chain employs TRBV10-2 and TRBJ2-3; D not resolved. The CDR3 loop spans 15 amino acids. The germline gives CDR1 WSHSY, CDR2 SAAADI. The ends were cut back, 0 bases at V and 4 bases at J, with 11 bases in the middle. The CDR3 DNA reads TGCGCCAGCAGTGAGTCTAGCCGTCGGTCAGATACGCAGTATTTT. Encoded protein: CASSESSRRSDTQYF.

The chain uses TRBV6-6 and TRBJ2-7, with D tentatively TRBD2 (5 bases). Germline CDR1 is MNHNY and CDR2 is SVGAGI (reference sequence). Trimming took 0 bases from V and 4 from J, leaving 19 bases between them. This CDR3 contains 17 residues. The CDR3 sequence is CASSYSNPGVHSYEQYV. Here the CDR3 DNA reads TGTGCCAGCAGTTACTCCAACCCCGGGGTCCACTCTTACGAGCAGTACGTC.

V gene TRBV10-3 combines with J gene TRBJ2-6; tentative D call: TRBD2 (6 bases). V was trimmed by 2 bases and J by 2 bases, leaving 13 bases between them. CDR3 length equals 17 residues. Germline assignment: CDR1 ENHRY and CDR2 SYGVKD. The CDR3 loop is CAISEGGGIAGANVLTF. The CDR3 nucleotides are TGTGCCATCAGTGAGGGCGGAGGGATAGCTGGGGCCAACGTCCTGACTTTC.

The chain couples TRBV12-3 or TRBV12-4 to TRBJ2-1, with 9 bases that match TRBD2. TRBJ2-7 matches the DNA end more closely, so the J call is doubtful. The CDR3 is made up of 17 amino acids. The CDR3 DNA follows: TGTGCCAGCAGTCCCCGGGGTAGCGGGGGAGCTTACAATGAGCAGTACTTC. This sequence encodes CASSPRGSGGAYNEQYF.

This clonotype was recorded at least ten times. This sequence joins TRBV10-2 and TRBJ2-7; 10 bases fit TRBD2. Trimming at V came to 5 bases and at J to 6 bases, leaving 10 bases not matched to a gene. This CDR3 has 15 residues. Germline CDR1 and CDR2: WSHSY and SAAADI. CDR3 DNA: TGCGCCAGCAGTACGCTAGCGGGGGCTAGGGGCGAGCAGTACTTC. Translated: CASSTLAGARGEQYF.

The genes are TRBV9 and TRBJ2-1; D is undetermined. The V gene's germline CDR1 is SGDLS and CDR2 YYNGEE. V was cut by 0 bases and J by 6 bases, with 10 bases left in between. The CDR3 is 14 amino acids. The CDR3 sequence is CASSVEAFSNEQFF. The CDR3 nucleotides are TGTGCCAGCAGCGTAGAGGCTTTTTCCAATGAGCAGTTCTTC. Using reference TRBV9 and TRBJ2-1 for the parts outside the CDR3, the full variable domain is DSGVTQTPKHLITATGQRVTLRCSPRSGDLSVYWYQQSLDQGLQFLIQYYNGEERAKGNILERFSAQQFPDLHSELNLSSLELGDSALYFCASSVEAFSNEQFFGPGTRLTVL.

This clonotype appeared a few times. The chain joins TRBV7-2 to TRBJ2-1, with a possible D match to TRBD2 (5 bases). Trimming took off 6 bases at V and 7 bases at J, with 10 bases between the two ends. Germline CDR1 SGHTA, CDR2 FQGNSA. The CDR3 is 12 amino acids. The CDR3 reads CASRGRGNEQFF. CDR3 bases: TGTGCCAGCAGGGGAAGAGGGAATGAGCAGTTCTTC. The full variable domain, with the rest looked up from reference TRBV7-2 and TRBJ2-1, is GAGVSQSPSNKVTEKGKDVELRCDPISGHTALYWYRQSLGQGLEFLIYFQGNSAPDKSGLPSDRFSAERTGGSVSTLTIQRTQQEDSAVYLCASRGRGNEQFFGPGTRLTVL.

The chain recombines TRBV5-5 with TRBJ2-7; D is undetermined. Trimming removed 0 bases at V and 3 bases at J, with 7 bases between. The CDR3 contains 13 residues. Germline CDR1 reads SGHKS; CDR2 reads YYEKEE (reference sequence). This CDR3 reads CASSLGHRYEQYF. CDR3 DNA sequence: TGTGCCAGCAGCTTGGGACACCGCTACGAGCAGTACTTC. Full variable domain (missing parts from reference TRBV5-5 and TRBJ2-7): DAGVTQSPTHLIKTRGQQVTLRCSPISGHKSVSWYQQVLGQGPQFIFQYYEKEERGRGNFPDRFSARQFPNYSSELNVNALLLGDSALYLCASSLGHRYEQYFGPGTRLTVT.

This chain links TRBV19 with TRBJ1-1; 10 bases are shared with TRBD1. V dropped 6 bases and J dropped 1; count of bases not matched to a gene: 2. This CDR3 has 14 amino acids. Germline CDR1 LNHDA, CDR2 SQIVND (reference sequence). CDR3 loop: CASRWDRGNTEAFF. CDR3 nucleotide sequence: TGTGCCAGTAGATGGGACAGGGGGAACACTGAAGCTTTCTTT.

This clonotype appeared many times. The V and J genes are TRBV5-1 and TRBJ1-2; 7 bases align to TRBD1. Per the germline V gene, CDR1 is SGHRS and CDR2 is YFSETQ. The junction had 9 bases not matched to a gene; V was cut back by 1 base and J by 9 bases. The CDR3 sequence is 14 residues long. CDR3 in DNA: TGCGCCAGCAGCTTGACCACAGGGGACCAACGCTACACCTTC. Protein: CASSLTTGDQRYTF.

This clonotype was observed a handful of times. The rearrangement uses TRBV7-9 and TRBJ2-5; unclear D gene. The CDR3 totals 13 residues. The V and J ends lost 5 bases and 7 bases respectively, with 14 bases between them. CDR1 is SEHNR and CDR2 is FQNEAQ in the germline V gene (reference sequence). The CDR3: CASSPPASTTQYF. The CDR3 DNA reads as TGTGCCAGCAGCCCCCCGGCCTCCACGACCCAGTACTTC.

CDR3 region: CASSVFSGDYTEAFF. The CDR3 region has the DNA TGTGCCAGCAGCGTATTTTCAGGGGATTATACTGAAGCTTTCTTT. The chain links TRBV9 to TRBJ1-1, with D possibly matching TRBD1 (6 bases). This CDR3 has 15 residues. V lost 1 base to trimming and J lost 5 bases, with 15 bases between them. Germline loops: CDR1 SGDLS, CDR2 YYNGEE.